The rows below give T cell receptor beta chains drawn from one sample of a study of glioma-infiltrating T cells. TCRdb itself ran the multiplex PCR reads through MiXCR, one entry per CDR3 protein. The sample has 90,000 to 110,000 distinct CDR3 sequences; around a quarter are singletons. Sequencing used glioma tissue, nonneoplastic brain tissue, or PBMCs (not recorded which). The receptors come from a human donor with low-grade glioma or glioblastoma, undergoing nonglioma brain surgery, or in good health (not recorded which). Both conserved end residues are part of each CDR3. Each record gives: V gene, J gene, CDR3 protein.

V: TRBV7-2
J: TRBJ2-1
CDR3: CASSRRVYSYNEQFF

V: TRBV25-1
J: TRBJ2-5
CDR3: CASAPGLGVVETQYF

V: TRBV18
J: TRBJ1-2
CDR3: CASSPTGDPNYGYTF

V: TRBV29-1
J: TRBJ2-7
CDR3: CSALPGQGPPYEQYF

V: TRBV6-2/TRBV6-3
J: TRBJ1-1
CDR3: CASSYAGTEAFF

V: TRBV6-1
J: TRBJ2-1
CDR3: CASREGLAGFYEQFF

V: TRBV10-2
J: TRBJ2-2
CDR3: CASRLTGSNTGELFF

V: TRBV5-1
J: TRBJ1-6
CDR3: CASRPGPRDSPLHF

V: TRBV7-6
J: TRBJ2-1
CDR3: CASSLAGPGTRAHNEQFF

V: TRBV5-1
J: TRBJ1-6
CDR3: CASSLGGSPLHF

V: TRBV27
J: TRBJ1-5
CDR3: CASSLGTGGTQPQHF

V: TRBV7-2
J: TRBJ1-5
CDR3: CASSSQTWEPQHF

V: TRBV20-1
J: TRBJ2-1
CDR3: CSARDWQGDEQFF

V: TRBV27
J: TRBJ2-7
CDR3: CASSLIPPRFSLYEQYF